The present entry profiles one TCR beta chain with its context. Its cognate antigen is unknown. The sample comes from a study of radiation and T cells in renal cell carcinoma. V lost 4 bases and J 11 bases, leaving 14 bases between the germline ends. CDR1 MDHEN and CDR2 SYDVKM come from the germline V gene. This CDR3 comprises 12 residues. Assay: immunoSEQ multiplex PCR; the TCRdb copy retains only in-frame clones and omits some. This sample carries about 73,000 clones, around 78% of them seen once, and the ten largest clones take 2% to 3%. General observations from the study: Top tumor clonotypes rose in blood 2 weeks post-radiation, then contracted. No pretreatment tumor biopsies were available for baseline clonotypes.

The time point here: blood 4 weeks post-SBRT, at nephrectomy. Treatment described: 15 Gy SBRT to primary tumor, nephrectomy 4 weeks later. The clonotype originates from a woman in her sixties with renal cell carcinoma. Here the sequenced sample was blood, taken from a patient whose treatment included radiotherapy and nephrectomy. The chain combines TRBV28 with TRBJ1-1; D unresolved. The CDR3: CASSSGPSGAFF. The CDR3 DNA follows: TGTGCCAGCAGTTCCGGGCCTTCTGGGGCTTTCTTT. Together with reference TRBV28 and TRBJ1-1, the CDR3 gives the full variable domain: DVKVTQSSRYLVKRTGEKVFLECVQDMDHENMFWYRQDPGLGLRLIYFSYDVKMKEKGDIPEGYSVSREKKERFSLILESASTNQTSMYLCASSSGPSGAFFGQGTRLTVV.